These T cell receptor beta chains were read from a single sample in a study of OX40 agonist ivuxolimab in advanced cancers. The repertoire was sequenced with immunoSEQ multiplex PCR; TCRdb's copy has only in-frame clones and lacks some. The sample yields 50,000 to 80,000 clones, approximately 90% seen once. This material consisted of CD4+ or CD8+ T cells sorted from blood, taken in a trial of the OX40 agonist ivuxolimab. Receptors were obtained from an adult with an advanced solid tumor such as melanoma, head and neck, liver or kidney cancer. CDR3s include the opening cysteine and the closing phenylalanine or tryptophan. D genes are given only for firm matches. Some rows mark clone size as missing; the rest say once, few, many or name a class of expanded clone.

TGTGCCAGCAGCTTAGATGGCTGGGTGCAGTACTTC	CASSLDGWVQYF	.	.	TRBV7-2	TRBJ2-7
TGTGCCAGTAGTGGGGACAGGGGCATGCACACTGAAGCTTTCTTT	CASSGDRGMHTEAFF	.	TRBD1	TRBV19	TRBJ1-1
TGTGCCAGCAGTTACTCGTACGGCCTGCTTAACAATGAGCAGTTCTTC	CASSYSYGLLNNEQFF	.	.	TRBV6-5	TRBJ2-1
TGTGCCAGCAGTTACTTACGGACAGGGGCGAACACTGAAGCTTTCTTT	CASSYLRTGANTEAFF	.	TRBD1	TRBV6-6	TRBJ1-1
TGCGCCAGCAGGATGAGCGGTTCGGACGGGGAGCTGTTTTTT	CASRMSGSDGELFF	.	.	TRBV5-1	TRBJ2-2
TGCGCCAGCAGTGAAATGTTGGGGGCAGGGGGAAACACCATATATTTT	CASSEMLGAGGNTIYF	.	.	TRBV10-2	TRBJ1-3
TGTGCCAGAAAGGAATCTGGAAGGAGCACAGATACGCAGTATTTT	CARKESGRSTDTQYF	.	.	TRBV6-5	TRBJ2-3
TGTGCCAGCAGCTTAGATGTCAGGGAGCAGGCTTTCTTT	CASSLDVREQAFF	.	.	TRBV7-2	TRBJ1-1
.	CASSFFGQGGSPLHF	.	.	TRBV27	TRBJ1-6
TGTGCCAGTAGTACCTGGGACCTTGGGACTAGCCGCAATGAGCAGTTCTTC	CASSTWDLGTSRNEQFF	.	TRBD2	TRBV19	TRBJ2-1
TGTGCCAGCTCACCCCCCGGCGTGGAAGAGACCCAGTACTTC	CASSPPGVEETQYF	.	.	TRBV18	TRBJ2-5
TGCGCCAGCAGCCACGACTTTCACAATGAGCAGTTCTTC	CASSHDFHNEQFF	.	.	TRBV4-1	TRBJ2-1
TGTGCCAGCAGCCAGATGAGCGGGAGAGAGACCCAGTACTTC	CASSQMSGRETQYF	few	TRBD2	TRBV14	TRBJ2-5
TGTGCCATCAATAGACTAGCGGGAGGGACCGGGGAGCTGTTTTTT	CAINRLAGGTGELFF	.	TRBD2	TRBV10-3	TRBJ2-2
TGCGCCAGCAGCTTCCTTCCACAGGCGGGTGAAGCTTTCTTT	CASSFLPQAGEAFF	.	.	TRBV5-1	TRBJ1-1
TGTGCCAGCAGTCTGATCCAGGGGAATTCACCCCTCCACTTT	CASSLIQGNSPLHF	.	.	TRBV5-4	TRBJ1-6
TGTGCCAGCTCACCGGTGGGATCCTCGGACTACGAGCAGTACTTC	CASSPVGSSDYEQYF	.	.	TRBV18	TRBJ2-7
TGTGCCAGCAGCCTCCTCCCGGGACAGGGGGAAGCTTTCTTT	CASSLLPGQGEAFF	.	TRBD1	TRBV9	TRBJ1-1
TGTGCCAGCAGCGCCCAGACACGGGGGGTCGAGCAGTACTTC	CASSAQTRGVEQYF	.	TRBD2	TRBV7-2	TRBJ2-7
TGTGCCAGCAGTTCCGCGACAGGGGCGCAAGAGACCCAGTACTTC	CASSSATGAQETQYF	.	TRBD1	TRBV27	TRBJ2-5
TGTGCCAGCAGCTTGACCCGGCAGACTAACTATGGCTACACCTTC	CASSLTRQTNYGYTF	.	.	TRBV5-4	TRBJ1-2
TGTGCCAGTAGTGTCAGACTAACGAACACCGGGGAGCTGTTTTTT	CASSVRLTNTGELFF	.	.	TRBV19	TRBJ2-2
TGCGCCAGCAGCCCGGAAACGACTAGCTCAGGATGGAATGAGCAGTTCTTC	CASSPETTSSGWNEQFF	.	TRBD2	TRBV5-1	TRBJ2-1
TGTGCCAGCAGCTTCGGGTCCGCGGGCGTGAGAACCGGGGAGCTGTTTTTT	CASSFGSAGVRTGELFF	.	.	TRBV5-6	TRBJ2-2
TGTGCCATCAGTGAGACTAGCGGACATAGCACAGATACGCAGTATTTT	CAISETSGHSTDTQYF	.	TRBD2	TRBV10-3	TRBJ2-3
TGTGCCAGTAGTATCGTTTTAGCGGGAAGTGTCTACAATGAGCAGTTCTTC	CASSIVLAGSVYNEQFF	once	TRBD2	TRBV19	TRBJ2-1
TGTGCCAGCAGTCCCGACAGGGTTAGCAATCAGCCCCAGCATTTT	CASSPDRVSNQPQHF	once	TRBD1	TRBV6-5	TRBJ1-5
TGTGCCAGCAGTGCCTCCGGGACAGCTGAAGCTTTCTTT	CASSASGTAEAFF	.	TRBD1	TRBV25-1	TRBJ1-1
TGCGCCAGCAGAGGTGGAAAGCAGATAGACAAAAACATTCAGTACTTC	CASRGGKQIDKNIQYF	once	.	TRBV10-2	TRBJ2-4
TGTGCCAGCAGCTTAGTAACGGGAGCTGGGGACGAGCAGTACTTC	CASSLVTGAGDEQYF	.	.	TRBV7-2	TRBJ2-7
TGTGCCAGCTCACCACAGGAGGTCACTGAAGCTTTCTTT	CASSPQEVTEAFF	.	.	TRBV18	TRBJ1-1
TGCGCCAGCAGCTTGACCGGGACGGCTTACTCTGGGGCCAACGTCCTGACTTTC	CASSLTGTAYSGANVLTF	.	.	TRBV5-1	TRBJ2-6
TGCGCCAGCAGCTTGGAGGGAGGGGTAGAGACCCAGTACTTC	CASSLEGGVETQYF	.	TRBD2	TRBV5-1	TRBJ2-5
TGTGCCAGCTCACCAGGGGGAGCGGGAGTGGATGAGCAGTTCTTC	CASSPGGAGVDEQFF	once	TRBD2	TRBV18	TRBJ2-1
TGTGCCAGTAGTCTAACAGGTGGGGGCACTGAAGCTTTCTTT	CASSLTGGGTEAFF	.	.	TRBV19	TRBJ1-1
TGTGCCAGCACCCTGGACAGCATCATGAACACTGAAGCTTTCTTT	CASTLDSIMNTEAFF	.	.	TRBV5-4	TRBJ1-1
TGTGCCATCAGTGACTCCAATCAGCCCCAGCATTTT	CAISDSNQPQHF	.	.	TRBV10-3	TRBJ1-5
TGTGCCAGCCGTGGAGGGACAGGGGCCACCGGGGAGCTGTTTTTT	CASRGGTGATGELFF	.	TRBD1	TRBV6-4	TRBJ2-2
TGTGCCAGCAGCTTAGGCCGCCTCAAGTGGACCCAGTACTTC	CASSLGRLKWTQYF	.	.	TRBV11-2	TRBJ2-5
TGTGCCAGCAGTTTAGAGGGACAGGTGGGGGGGGAGCAGTACTTC	CASSLEGQVGGEQYF	.	.	TRBV27	TRBJ2-7
TGCGCCAGCAGCTTGGAGTCCAGGGGGCTCGCTGAAGCTTTCTTT	CASSLESRGLAEAFF	few	TRBD1	TRBV5-1	TRBJ1-1
TGCGCCAGCAGCCCGGGACAGGGGCGGTACGAGCAGTACTTC	CASSPGQGRYEQYF	.	TRBD1	TRBV5-1	TRBJ2-7
TGTGCCAGCAGTTCCGCCGGGACACCAACTAATGAAAAACTGTTTTTT	CASSSAGTPTNEKLFF	.	.	TRBV28	TRBJ1-4
TGTGCCACCAGCAAGCGGACAGGCACAGATACGCAGTATTTT	CATSKRTGTDTQYF	.	.	TRBV15	TRBJ2-3
TGTGCCAGCAGCTTAGACAGGGTGGAAGGCTACACCTTC	CASSLDRVEGYTF	.	.	TRBV7-8	TRBJ1-2